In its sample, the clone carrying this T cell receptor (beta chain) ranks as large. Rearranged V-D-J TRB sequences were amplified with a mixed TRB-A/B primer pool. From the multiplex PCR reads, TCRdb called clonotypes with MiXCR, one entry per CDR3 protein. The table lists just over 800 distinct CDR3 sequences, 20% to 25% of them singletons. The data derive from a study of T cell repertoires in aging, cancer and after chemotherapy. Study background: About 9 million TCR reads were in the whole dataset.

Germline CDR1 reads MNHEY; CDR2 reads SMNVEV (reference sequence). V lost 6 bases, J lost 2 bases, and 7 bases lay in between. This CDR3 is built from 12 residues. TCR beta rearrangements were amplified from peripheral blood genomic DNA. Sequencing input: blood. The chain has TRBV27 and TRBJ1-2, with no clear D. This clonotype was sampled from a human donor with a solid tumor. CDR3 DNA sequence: TGTGCCAGCAGCGGCGGAAACTATGGCTACACCTTC. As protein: CASSGGNYGYTF.